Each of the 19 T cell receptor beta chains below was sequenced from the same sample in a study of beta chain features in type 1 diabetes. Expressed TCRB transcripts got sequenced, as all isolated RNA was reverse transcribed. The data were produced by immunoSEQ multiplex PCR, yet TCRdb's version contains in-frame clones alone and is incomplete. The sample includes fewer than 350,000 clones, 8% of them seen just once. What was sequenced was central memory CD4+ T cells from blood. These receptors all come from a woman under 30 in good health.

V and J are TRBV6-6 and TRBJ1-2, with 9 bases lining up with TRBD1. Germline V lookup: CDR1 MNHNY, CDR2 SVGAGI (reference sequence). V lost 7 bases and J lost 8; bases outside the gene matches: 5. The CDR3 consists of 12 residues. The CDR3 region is CASNDRGGGYTF. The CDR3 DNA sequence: TGTGCCAGCAATGACAGGGGGGGAGGCTACACCTTC.

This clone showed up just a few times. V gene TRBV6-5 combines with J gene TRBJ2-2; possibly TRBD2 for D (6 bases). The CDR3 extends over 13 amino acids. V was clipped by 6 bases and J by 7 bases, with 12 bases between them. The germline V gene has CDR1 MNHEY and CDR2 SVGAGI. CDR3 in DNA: TGTGCCAGCAGGCCAGGGCGGGGCGGGGAGCTGTTTTTT. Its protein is CASRPGRGGELFF.

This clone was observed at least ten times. CDR3 bases: TGTGCCAGCAGCCTAACTTGGGGGGCTAATAACGAGCAGTACTTC. Protein sequence: CASSLTWGANNEQYF. This chain joins TRBV7-2 and TRBJ2-7; D is possibly TRBD1 or TRBD2 (6 bases each). The V end was cut by 5 bases, the J end by 5 bases, with 19 bases between. Germline CDR1 SGHTA, CDR2 FQGNSA. The CDR3 is 15 residues long. Together with reference TRBV7-2 and TRBJ2-7, the CDR3 gives the full variable domain: GAGVSQSPSNKVTEKGKDVELRCDPISGHTALYWYRQSLGQGLEFLIYFQGNSAPDKSGLPSDRFSAERTGGSVSTLTIQRTQQEDSAVYLCASSLTWGANNEQYFGPGTRLTVT.

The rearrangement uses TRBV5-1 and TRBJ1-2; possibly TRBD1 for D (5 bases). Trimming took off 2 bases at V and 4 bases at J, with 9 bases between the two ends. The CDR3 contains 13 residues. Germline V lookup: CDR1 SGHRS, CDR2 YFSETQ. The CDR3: CASSFGASYGYTF. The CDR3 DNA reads TGCGCCAGCAGCTTCGGGGCTAGCTATGGCTACACCTTC.

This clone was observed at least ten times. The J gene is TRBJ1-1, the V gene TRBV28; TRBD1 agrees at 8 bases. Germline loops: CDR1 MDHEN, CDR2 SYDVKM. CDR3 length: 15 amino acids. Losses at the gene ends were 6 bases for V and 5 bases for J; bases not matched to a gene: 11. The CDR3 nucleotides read TGTGCCAGCAGCCTCTCTGCAGGGGGCATGACTGAAGCTTTCTTT. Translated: CASSLSAGGMTEAFF.

The DNA of the CDR3 is TGTGCCAGCAGCCAATTGAATCTTGGGGCCAACGTCCTGACTTTC. This codes for CASSQLNLGANVLTF. This sequence joins TRBV5-4 and TRBJ2-6; no clear D. Trimming took off 4 bases at V and 3 bases at J, with 11 bases between the two ends. Germline assignment: CDR1 SGHNT and CDR2 YYREEE (reference sequence). There are 15 residues in the CDR3.

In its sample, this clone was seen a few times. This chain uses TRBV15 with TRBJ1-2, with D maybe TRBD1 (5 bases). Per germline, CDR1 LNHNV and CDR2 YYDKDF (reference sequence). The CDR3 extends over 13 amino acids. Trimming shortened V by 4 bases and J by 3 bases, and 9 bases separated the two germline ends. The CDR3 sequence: CATSTDTYYGYTF. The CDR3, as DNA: TGTGCCACCAGCACGGACACTTACTATGGCTACACCTTC.

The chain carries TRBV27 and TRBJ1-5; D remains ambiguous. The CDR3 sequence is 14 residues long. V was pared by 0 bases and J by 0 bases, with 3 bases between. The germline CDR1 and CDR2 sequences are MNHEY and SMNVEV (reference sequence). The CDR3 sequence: CASSLSYSNQPQHF. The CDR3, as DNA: TGTGCCAGCAGTTTATCCTATAGCAATCAGCCCCAGCATTTT.

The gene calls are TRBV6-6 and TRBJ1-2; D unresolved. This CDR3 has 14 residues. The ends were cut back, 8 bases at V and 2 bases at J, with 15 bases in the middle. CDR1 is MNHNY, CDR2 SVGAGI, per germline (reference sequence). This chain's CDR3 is CASATEGGNYGYTF. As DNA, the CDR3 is TGTGCCAGCGCGACCGAGGGCGGAAACTATGGCTACACCTTC.

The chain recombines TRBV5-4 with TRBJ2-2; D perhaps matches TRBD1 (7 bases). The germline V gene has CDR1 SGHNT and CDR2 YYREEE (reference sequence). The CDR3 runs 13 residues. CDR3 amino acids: CATVRRDSGELFF. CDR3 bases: TGTGCAACTGTTAGGAGGGACAGCGGGGAGCTGTTTTTT.

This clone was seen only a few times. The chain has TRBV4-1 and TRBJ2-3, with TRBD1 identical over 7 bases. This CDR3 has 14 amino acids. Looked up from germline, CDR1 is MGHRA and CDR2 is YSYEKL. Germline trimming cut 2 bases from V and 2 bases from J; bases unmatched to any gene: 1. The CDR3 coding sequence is TGCGCCAGCAGCCAACAGGGGGACACAGATACGCAGTATTTT. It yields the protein CASSQQGDTDTQYF.

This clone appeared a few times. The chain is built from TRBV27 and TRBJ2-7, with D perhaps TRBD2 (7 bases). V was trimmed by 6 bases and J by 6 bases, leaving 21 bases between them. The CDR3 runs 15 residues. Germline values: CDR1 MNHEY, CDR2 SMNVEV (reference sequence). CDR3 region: CASSPGGAHRGEQYV. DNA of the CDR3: TGTGCCAGCAGCCCTGGGGGGGCCCACAGAGGCGAGCAGTACGTC.

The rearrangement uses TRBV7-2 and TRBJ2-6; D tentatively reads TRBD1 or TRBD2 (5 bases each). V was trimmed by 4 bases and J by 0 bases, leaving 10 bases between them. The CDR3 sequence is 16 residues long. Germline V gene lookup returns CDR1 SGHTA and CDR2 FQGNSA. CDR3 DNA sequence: TGTGCCAGCAGCTGGGACGGTGCCTCTGGGGCCAACGTCCTGACTTTC. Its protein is CASSWDGASGANVLTF.

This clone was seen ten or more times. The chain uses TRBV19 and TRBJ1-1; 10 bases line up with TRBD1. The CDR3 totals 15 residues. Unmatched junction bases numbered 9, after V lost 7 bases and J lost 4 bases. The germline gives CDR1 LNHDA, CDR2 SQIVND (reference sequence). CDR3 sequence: CASTRTGGGGTEAFF. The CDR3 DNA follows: TGTGCCAGTACCAGGACAGGGGGAGGGGGCACTGAAGCTTTCTTT. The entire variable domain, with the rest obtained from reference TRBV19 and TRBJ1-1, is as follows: DGGITQSPKYLFRKEGQNVTLSCEQNLNHDAMYWYRQDPGQGLRLIYYSQIVNDFQKGDIAEGYSVSREKKESFPLTVTSAQKNPTAFYLCASTRTGGGGTEAFFGQGTRLTVV.

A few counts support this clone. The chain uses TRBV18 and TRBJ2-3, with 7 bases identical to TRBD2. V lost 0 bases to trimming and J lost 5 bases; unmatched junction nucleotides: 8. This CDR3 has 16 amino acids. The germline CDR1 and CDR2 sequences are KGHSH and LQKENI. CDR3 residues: CASSPPRLAGGDTQYF. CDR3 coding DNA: TGTGCCAGCTCACCACCTCGACTAGCCGGCGGAGATACGCAGTATTTT.

The CDR3 DNA reads as TGTGCCAGCAGCTTGTTGGCCGGGGGCTACAATGAGCAGTTCTTC. It translates to CASSLLAGGYNEQFF. The J gene is TRBJ2-1, the V gene TRBV5-6, with D possibly being TRBD2 (6 bases). The CDR3 consists of 15 residues. V was pared by 1 base and J by 3 bases, with 11 bases between. CDR1 and CDR2 from the germline V gene are SGHDT and YYEEEE.

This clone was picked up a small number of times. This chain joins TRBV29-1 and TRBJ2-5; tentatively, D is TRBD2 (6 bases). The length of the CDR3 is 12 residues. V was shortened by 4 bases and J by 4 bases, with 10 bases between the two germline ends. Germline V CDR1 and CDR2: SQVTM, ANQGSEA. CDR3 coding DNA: TGCAGCGTTGCTGACGGGAGAGAGACCCAGTACTTC. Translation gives CSVADGRETQYF.

The CDR3 loop reads CASSEWCRVPQETQYF. Here the CDR3 DNA reads TGTGCCAGCAGTGAATGGTGCCGGGTACCACAAGAGACCCAGTACTTC. The J gene is TRBJ2-5, the V gene TRBV25-1, with D unclear. The germline V gene has CDR1 MGHDK and CDR2 SYGVNS. The CDR3 sequence is 16 residues long. Trimming shortened V by 1 base and J by 2 bases, and 14 bases separated the two germline ends.

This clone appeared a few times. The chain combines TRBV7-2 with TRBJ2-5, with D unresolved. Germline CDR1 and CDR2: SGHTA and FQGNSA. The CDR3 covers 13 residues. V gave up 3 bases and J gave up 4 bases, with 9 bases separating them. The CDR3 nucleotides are TGTGCCAGCAGCTTTAGTACGGGAGAGACCCAGTACTTC. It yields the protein CASSFSTGETQYF. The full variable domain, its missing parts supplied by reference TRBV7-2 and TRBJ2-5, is GAGVSQSPSNKVTEKGKDVELRCDPISGHTALYWYRQSLGQGLEFLIYFQGNSAPDKSGLPSDRFSAERTGGSVSTLTIQRTQQEDSAVYLCASSFSTGETQYFGPGTRLLVL.